These T cell receptor beta chains were read from a single sample in a study of sequential checkpoint blockade in melanoma. The repertoire was sequenced with immunoSEQ multiplex PCR; TCRdb's copy has only in-frame clones and lacks some. The sample lists more than 25,000 clones; 85% to 90% were seen once. The material was CD8+ T cells sorted from blood (inferred from file names), obtained from a patient given nivolumab and ipilimumab in sequence. Receptors originate from a human donor with melanoma. Both conserved end residues are part of each CDR3. Fields, in order: V gene, J gene, CDR3 protein.

V: TRBV11-2
J: TRBJ2-7
CDR3: CASSPGNEQYF

V: TRBV6-1
J: TRBJ2-3
CDR3: CASSELAGVSDTQYF

V: TRBV9
J: TRBJ2-3
CDR3: CASSVVPTSFTDTQYF

V: TRBV9
J: TRBJ1-2
CDR3: CASSPSAGPLLYGYTF

V: TRBV15
J: TRBJ1-3
CDR3: CATSSRGSGNTIYF

V: TRBV7-3
J: TRBJ2-1
CDR3: CASSLAQYLPGPWDEQFF

V: TRBV7-8
J: TRBJ1-1
CDR3: CASTRANTEAFF

V: TRBV7-2
J: TRBJ2-7
CDR3: CASRPPPGQGSYEQYF

V: TRBV5-1
J: TRBJ1-2
CDR3: CASSSRDYGYTF

V: TRBV4-2
J: TRBJ2-1
CDR3: CASSQDRARYDEQFF

V: TRBV6-5
J: TRBJ2-2
CDR3: CATRPRLTGELFF

V: TRBV5-8
J: TRBJ1-2
CDR3: CASSLGDTSWGYGYTF

V: TRBV27
J: TRBJ2-1
CDR3: CASSHQRERISEQFF

V: TRBV5-1
J: TRBJ2-4
CDR3: CASSSAGGENIQYF

V: TRBV4-3
J: TRBJ2-1
CDR3: CASSQDAAGGFYNEQFF

V: TRBV7-3
J: TRBJ1-2
CDR3: CASSLGGVRGQGANYGYTF

V: TRBV7-9
J: TRBJ1-1
CDR3: CASSHSRTGTTNTEAFF

V: TRBV28
J: TRBJ2-5
CDR3: CASSSARRGEETQYF

V: TRBV4-3
J: TRBJ2-3
CDR3: CASSLDRVGFTDTQYF

V: TRBV27
J: TRBJ2-7
CDR3: CASALLDRWREQYF

V: TRBV30
J: TRBJ2-7
CDR3: CAWTGQGVYEQYF

V: TRBV13
J: TRBJ2-1
CDR3: CASSLQYREGVLYNEQFF

V: TRBV27
J: TRBJ1-1
CDR3: CASSLGGTGGTEAFF

V: TRBV27
J: TRBJ2-7
CDR3: CASSSYTQGYPYEQYF

V: TRBV7-3
J: TRBJ2-1
CDR3: CASSFFAGRDNEQFF

V: TRBV5-5
J: TRBJ1-1
CDR3: CASSLTRQSNTEAFF

V: TRBV11-1
J: TRBJ1-2
CDR3: CASSLGRDTLYGYTF

V: TRBV28
J: TRBJ1-5
CDR3: CASSFTDSNQPQHF

V: TRBV5-1
J: TRBJ2-2
CDR3: CASSWFSGSSNTGELFF

V: TRBV28
J: TRBJ1-2
CDR3: CASSPGDRVYGYTF

V: TRBV27
J: TRBJ2-7
CDR3: CASSSDFGPSSEQYF

V: TRBV28
J: TRBJ2-1
CDR3: CASNPRVRDEQFF

V: TRBV5-6
J: TRBJ2-3
CDR3: CASSPQGQGYDTQYF

V: TRBV7-7
J: TRBJ2-5
CDR3: CASSLGGGMETQYF

V: TRBV30
J: TRBJ2-3
CDR3: CAWMGGAGSTDTQYF

V: TRBV6-1
J: TRBJ1-1
CDR3: CASSEMFGAQTEAFF

V: TRBV5-6
J: TRBJ2-6
CDR3: CASSAGSGANVLTF

V: TRBV4-1
J: TRBJ2-1
CDR3: CASSQDPVTNEQFF

V: TRBV28
J: TRBJ2-3
CDR3: CASSLYRGRSDTQYF

V: TRBV6-5
J: TRBJ2-7
CDR3: CASSYALGGGGEQYF

V: TRBV13
J: TRBJ2-3
CDR3: CASSLGGGADTQYF

V: TRBV25-1
J: TRBJ1-4
CDR3: CASSVGGEKLFF

V: TRBV27
J: NA
CDR3: CASSFSGLSSYEQYF

V: TRBV29-1
J: TRBJ2-7
CDR3: CSVAAGTYEQYF